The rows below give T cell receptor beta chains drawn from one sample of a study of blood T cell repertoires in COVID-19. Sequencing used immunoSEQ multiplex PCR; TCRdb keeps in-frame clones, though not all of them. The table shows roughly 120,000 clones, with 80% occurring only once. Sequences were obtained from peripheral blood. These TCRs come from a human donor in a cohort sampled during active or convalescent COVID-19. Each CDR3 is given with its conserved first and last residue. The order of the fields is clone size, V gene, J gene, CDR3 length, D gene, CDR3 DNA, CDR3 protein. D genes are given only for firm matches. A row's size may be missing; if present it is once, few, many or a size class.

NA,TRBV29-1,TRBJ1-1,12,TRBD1,TGCAGCGGCGGACAGGGGAACACTGAAGCTTTCTTT,CSGGQGNTEAFF
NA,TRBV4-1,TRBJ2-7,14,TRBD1,TGCGCCAGCAGCCAAGTCGACAGGGGCTACGAGCAGTACTTC,CASSQVDRGYEQYF
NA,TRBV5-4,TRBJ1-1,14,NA,TGTGCCAGCAGCTTGGCCTTTTCGGGCACTGAAGCTTTCTTT,CASSLAFSGTEAFF
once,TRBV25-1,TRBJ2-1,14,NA,TGTGCCAGCAGTGAATTCGGTGGAGGGAATGAGCAGTTCTTC,CASSEFGGGNEQFF
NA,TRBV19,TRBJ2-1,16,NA,TGTGCCAGTAGTATAGGTTTTGTGATCCCCGGGAATGAGCAGTTCTTC,CASSIGFVIPGNEQFF
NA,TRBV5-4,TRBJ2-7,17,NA,TGTGCCAGCAGCTGGAGGAGTGGAGGGTCCCCTTACTACGAGCAGTACTTC,CASSWRSGGSPYYEQYF
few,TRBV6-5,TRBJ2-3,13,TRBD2,TGTGCCAGCAGTAGCGGGGGGGCAGATACGCAGTATTTT,CASSSGGADTQYF
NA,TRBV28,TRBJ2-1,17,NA,TGTGCCAGCAGTTCCCCTCCGTCCCGCCTTTCGGGCAATGAGCAGTTCTTC,CASSSPPSRLSGNEQFF
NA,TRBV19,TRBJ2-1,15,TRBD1,TGTGCCAGTAGTACCGGACAGGGGAGGTACAATGAGCAGTTCTTC,CASSTGQGRYNEQFF
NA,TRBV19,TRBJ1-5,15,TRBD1,TGTGCCAGTAGTATAGGAGGGACAGGGAGGCAGCCCCAGCATTTT,CASSIGGTGRQPQHF
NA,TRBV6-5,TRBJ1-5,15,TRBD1,TGTGCCAGCACAAGGGACAGTAATAGCAATCAGCCCCAGCATTTT,CASTRDSNSNQPQHF
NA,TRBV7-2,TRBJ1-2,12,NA,TGTGCCAGCAGCCACAGCAACTATGGCTACACCTTC,CASSHSNYGYTF
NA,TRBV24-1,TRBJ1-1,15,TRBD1,TGTGCCACAAGGGGGCGTTCAGGGGGCTACACTGAAGCTTTCTTT,CATRGRSGGYTEAFF
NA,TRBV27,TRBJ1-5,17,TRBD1,TGTGCCAGCAGGGAGACAGGGGAAGGGGCGAACAATCAGCCCCAGCATTTT,CASRETGEGANNQPQHF
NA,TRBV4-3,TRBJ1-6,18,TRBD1,TGCGCCAGCAGCCAGAACAGGGGGCTAGGCTCCTATAATTCACCCCTCCACTTT,CASSQNRGLGSYNSPLHF
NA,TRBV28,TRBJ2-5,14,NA,TGTGCCAGCAGTCTTCCGGGGGGCGGAGAGGTCCAGTACTTC,CASSLPGGGEVQYF
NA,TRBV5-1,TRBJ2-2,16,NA,TGCGCCAGCAGCCCCCTAGGAGGGGGCGGGACCGGGGAGCTGTTTTTT,CASSPLGGGGTGELFF
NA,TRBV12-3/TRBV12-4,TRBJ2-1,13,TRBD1,TGTGCCAGCAGGGGGACAGGGGGCAATGAGCAGTTCTTC,CASRGTGGNEQFF
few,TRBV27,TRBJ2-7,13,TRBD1,TGTGCCAGCAGATCTGACCGGGACAGGGGGCAGTACTTC,CASRSDRDRGQYF
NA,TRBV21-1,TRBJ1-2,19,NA,TGTGCCAGCAGCTGGGACAGGGAGCCCACCCCGAGAACTAACTATGGCTACACCTTC,CASSWDREPTPRTNYGYTF
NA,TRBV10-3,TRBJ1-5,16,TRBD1,TGTGCCATCAGTGGGGACAGCCCTGGTAGCAATCAGCCCCAGCATTTT,CAISGDSPGSNQPQHF
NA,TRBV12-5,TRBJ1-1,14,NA,TGTGCTAGTGGTTCCGACGGGGGTTTAGGTGAAGCTTTCTTT,CASGSDGGLGEAFF
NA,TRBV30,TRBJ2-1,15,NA,TGTGCCTGGGGCCGCCCTAGGGGGGGATTGGATGAGCAGTTCTTC,CAWGRPRGGLDEQFF
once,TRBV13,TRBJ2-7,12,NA,TGTGCCAGCAGCTCCCGAAAGGGGGAGCAGTACTTC,CASSSRKGEQYF
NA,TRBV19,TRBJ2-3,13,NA,TGTGCCAGTAGCCAAGGTCCGGGAGATACGCAGTATTTT,CASSQGPGDTQYF
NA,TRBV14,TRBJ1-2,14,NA,TGTGCCAGCAGCCAAGGACTCCTAGGTTATGGCTACACCTTC,CASSQGLLGYGYTF
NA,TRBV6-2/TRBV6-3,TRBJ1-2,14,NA,TGTGCCAGCAGTTACCCCGCAGAACCCTATGGCTACACCTTC,CASSYPAEPYGYTF
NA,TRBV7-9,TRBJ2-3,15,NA,TGTGCCAGCAGCTTGGGCGGGGAGGGCACAGATACGCAGTATTTT,CASSLGGEGTDTQYF
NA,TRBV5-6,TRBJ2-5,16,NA,TGTGCCAGCAGCTCCGGTCCCCGTTTGCCCCAAGAGACCCAGTACTTC,CASSSGPRLPQETQYF
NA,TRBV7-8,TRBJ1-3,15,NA,TGTGCCAGCAGCTTCGCGACAGGAACTGGAAACACCATATATTTT,CASSFATGTGNTIYF
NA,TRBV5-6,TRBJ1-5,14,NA,TGTGCCAGCAGCTTGGGGCAGGTCGATCAGCCCCAGCATTTT,CASSLGQVDQPQHF
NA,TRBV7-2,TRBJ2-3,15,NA,TGTGCCAGCAGCTTAGATTCCGGAGGCACAGATACGCAGTATTTT,CASSLDSGGTDTQYF
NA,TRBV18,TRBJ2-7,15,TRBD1,TGTGCCAGCTCACCCGGACAGGGCAGAACCTACGAGCAGTACTTC,CASSPGQGRTYEQYF
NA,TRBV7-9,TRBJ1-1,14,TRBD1,TGTGCCAGCAGCCAGGGACAGGGTTGGACTGAAGCTTTCTTT,CASSQGQGWTEAFF
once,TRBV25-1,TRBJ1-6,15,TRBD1,TGTGCCAGCAGTAATCCCAGGGGGAATAATTCACCCCTCCACTTT,CASSNPRGNNSPLHF
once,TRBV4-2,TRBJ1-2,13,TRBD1,TGTGCCAGCAGCCCCGTGGGACAGCATGGCTACACCTTC,CASSPVGQHGYTF
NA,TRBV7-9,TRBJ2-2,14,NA,TGTGCCAGCAGCTCCGGACAGCTCACCGGGGAGCTGTTTTTT,CASSSGQLTGELFF
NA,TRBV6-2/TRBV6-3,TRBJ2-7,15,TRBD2,TGTGCCAGCAGTTACACTAGCGGGAGGGCCTTCGAGCAGTACTTC,CASSYTSGRAFEQYF
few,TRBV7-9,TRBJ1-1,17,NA,TGTGCCAGCAGCTTAGATTTCGAGGAGGACTCGAACACTGAAGCTTTCTTT,CASSLDFEEDSNTEAFF
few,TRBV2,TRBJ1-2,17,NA,TGTGCCAGCAGTGAGACGTCAACAGGGCCCTTAGGCTATGGCTACACCTTC,CASSETSTGPLGYGYTF
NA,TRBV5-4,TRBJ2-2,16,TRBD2,TGTGCCAGCAGCGGGAAGGGACTAGCGGGGGCCGGGGAGCTGTTTTTT,CASSGKGLAGAGELFF
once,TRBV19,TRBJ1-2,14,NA,TGTGCCAGCAGTCGGGAGAGGGGACTGTATGGCTACACCTTC,CASSRERGLYGYTF
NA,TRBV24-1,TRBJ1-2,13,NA,TGTGCCACCAGCGACAGGACGGGCTATGGCTACACCTTC,CATSDRTGYGYTF
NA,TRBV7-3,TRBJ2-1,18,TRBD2,TGTGCCAGCAGCTTAAAAAAGACTAGCGGGAGTTCCTACAATGAGCAGTTCTTC,CASSLKKTSGSSYNEQFF
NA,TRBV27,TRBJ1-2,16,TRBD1,TGTGCCAGCAGTCCAAACCACAGGGGATCTAACTATGGCTACACCTTC,CASSPNHRGSNYGYTF
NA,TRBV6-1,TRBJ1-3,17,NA,TGTGCCAGCAGTGAACGTGCGAACCGCATCTCTGGAAACACCATATATTTT,CASSERANRISGNTIYF
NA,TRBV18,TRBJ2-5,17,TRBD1,TGTGCCAGCTCACAAAATAGACAGGGGAGCTCCCAAGAGACCCAGTACTTC,CASSQNRQGSSQETQYF